Following are 19 T cell receptor beta chains from one sample sequenced in a study of blood T cell repertoires in COVID-19. Method: immunoSEQ multiplex PCR; TCRdb's copy keeps in-frame clones and lacks some. The sample gives roughly 150,000 clones, roughly 72% of which show up once; roughly 3.7% is in the top ten. Sequences were obtained from peripheral blood. The receptors originated from a woman of 80 years or more with acute or convalescent COVID-19.

The chain combines TRBV18 with TRBJ2-1; the match to TRBD2 covers 11 bases. The CDR3 runs 15 residues. The J segment lost 7 bases and the V segment lost 3 bases, leaving 5 bases of the junction unmatched. From germline, CDR1 is KGHSH and CDR2 LQKENI. CDR3 loop: CASSPASGGQNEQFF. The CDR3, as DNA: TGTGCCAGCTCACCTGCTAGCGGGGGGCAGAATGAGCAGTTCTTC.

This chain links TRBV7-3 with TRBJ2-1; D is perhaps TRBD2 (6 bases). Trimming shortened V by 1 base and J by 8 bases, and 12 bases separated the two germline ends. This CDR3 has 14 residues. Germline assignment: CDR1 SGHTA and CDR2 FQGTGA. The CDR3 protein is CASSLIRGTDEQFF. CDR3 DNA sequence: TGTGCCAGCAGCTTAATTCGGGGGACCGATGAGCAGTTCTTC.

This clone showed up just once. The genes are TRBV7-2 and TRBJ2-3; D might be TRBD2 (6 bases). CDR1 is SGHTA and CDR2 is FQGNSA in the germline V gene. CDR3 size: 15 residues. Trimming left V 0 bases short and J 4 bases short, with 11 bases between. The CDR3 region has the DNA TGTGCCAGCAGCTTAGCGCGCGGGGAGGCAGATACGCAGTATTTT. Amino acid sequence: CASSLARGEADTQYF.

V and J are TRBV6-4 and TRBJ1-2; a possible D gene is TRBD1 (5 bases). This CDR3 comprises 14 residues. Germline-derived CDR1 and CDR2 are MRHNA and SNTAGT. The V end was cut by 3 bases, the J end by 5 bases, with 13 bases between. The CDR3 DNA follows: TGTGCCAGCAGTGAAGTGTGGGGGGATTATGGCTACACCTTC. Its translation: CASSEVWGDYGYTF.

This clone was seen only a few times. This chain links TRBV29-1 with TRBJ1-4, with 10 bases lining up with TRBD1. CDR1 and CDR2 (germline): SQVTM, ANQGSEA. With V trimmed by 7 bases and J by 7 bases, 3 bases remained unmatched. CDR3 length: 12 amino acids. The chain's CDR3 is CSAWDRGEKLFF. As DNA, the CDR3 is TGCAGCGCCTGGGACAGGGGTGAAAAACTGTTTTTT.

The chain has TRBV18 and TRBJ2-7; TRBD2 matches at 10 bases. The CDR3 sequence is 15 residues long. The ends lost 6 bases at V and 0 bases at J; junction bases unmatched: 5. Germline lookup yields CDR1 KGHSH and CDR2 LQKENI. The CDR3 DNA reads as TGTGCCAGCTCCCCGAGCGGGGGGGTCTCCTACGAGCAGTACTTC. This sequence encodes CASSPSGGVSYEQYF.

This clone showed up just a few times. CDR3 in amino acids: CASSLGQGHTEAFF. CDR3 DNA: TGTGCCAGCAGCCTTGGACAGGGTCACACTGAAGCTTTCTTT. The chain employs TRBV7-9 and TRBJ1-1; 8 positions match TRBD1. This CDR3 contains 14 residues. The V and J ends lost 5 bases and 3 bases, in that order; junction bases with no gene match: 5. From germline, CDR1 is SEHNR and CDR2 FQNEAQ (reference sequence).

This CDR3 reads CASRLQGGYGYTF. The DNA of the CDR3 is TGTGCCAGTAGGCTACAGGGCGGCTATGGCTACACCTTC. The chain is built from TRBV19 and TRBJ1-2; maybe TRBD1 (6 bases). The CDR3 spans 13 residues. Trimming removed 6 bases at V and 4 bases at J, with 12 bases between. From germline, CDR1 is LNHDA and CDR2 SQIVND (reference sequence).

The genes are TRBV3-1 (or the pseudogene TRBV3-2) and TRBJ2-1, with TRBD1 identical over 9 bases. V lost 1 base to trimming and J lost 8 bases; unmatched junction nucleotides: 6. Germline-derived CDR1 and CDR2 are LGHDT and YNNKEL (reference sequence). The CDR3 runs to 15 residues. CDR3 nucleotides: TGTGCCAGCAGCCAAGGGACAGGGGCGTGGGATGAGCAGTTCTTC. Protein product: CASSQGTGAWDEQFF.

The chain carries TRBV27 and TRBJ2-1; 10 nucleotides line up with TRBD2. This CDR3 has 17 amino acids. Germline lookup yields CDR1 MNHEY and CDR2 SMNVEV (reference sequence). V lost 3 bases and J lost 5; bases outside the gene matches: 10. The DNA for the CDR3 is TGTGCCAGCAGTTTCGCGGTGAGGACTAGCGGTGACAATGAGCAGTTCTTC. Translating it yields CASSFAVRTSGDNEQFF.

The chain combines TRBV5-6 with TRBJ1-2, with D perhaps matching TRBD1 (6 bases). Germline lookup yields CDR1 SGHDT and CDR2 YYEEEE. Trimming removed 4 bases from V and 5 bases from J, with 21 bases in between. The CDR3 runs 16 residues. CDR3 region: CASSLFTGQVFYGYTF. The CDR3 DNA follows: TGTGCCAGCAGCCTTTTTACGGGACAAGTATTTTATGGCTACACCTTC. The whole variable domain, remainder taken from reference TRBV5-6 and TRBJ1-2, is DAGVTQSPTHLIKTRGQQVTLRCSPKSGHDTVSWYQQALGQGPQFIFQYYEEEERQRGNFPDRFSGHQFPNYSSELNVNALLLGDSALYLCASSLFTGQVFYGYTFGSGTRLTVV.

This clone was seen more than once but under ten times. The chain links TRBV7-8 to TRBJ2-3; D might be TRBD2 (6 bases). The CDR3 extends over 14 amino acids. Germline CDR1 and CDR2: SGHVS and FQNEAQ. Deletions cut 3 bases from V and 2 bases from J, with 9 bases between. The DNA of the CDR3 is TGTGCCAGCAGCTTCGGCGGGACCACAGATACGCAGTATTTT. Protein: CASSFGGTTDTQYF.

The chain joins TRBV6-5 to TRBJ1-6, with D possibly being TRBD1 (5 bases). This CDR3 spans 13 amino acids. V was clipped by 0 bases and J by 15 bases, with 12 bases between them. Germline-derived CDR1 and CDR2 are MNHEY and SVGAGI. This chain's CDR3 is CASSYSRGHILHF. The CDR3 DNA sequence: TGTGCCAGCAGTTACTCGCGAGGACATATCCTCCACTTT.

This clone has just a few counts. The chain employs TRBV27 and TRBJ2-7, with 9 nucleotides matching TRBD1. The germline gives CDR1 MNHEY, CDR2 SMNVEV (reference sequence). The CDR3 is made up of 16 amino acids. V shed 5 bases, J shed 0 bases, and the junction held 8 bases outside the gene matches. CDR3 in amino acids: CASSPGQGRSSYEQYF. In DNA form, the CDR3 reads TGTGCCAGCAGTCCGGGACAGGGCCGAAGCTCCTACGAGCAGTACTTC.

The chain has TRBV19 and TRBJ1-2; 10 bases are a match to TRBD1. This CDR3 is 14 amino acids long. V lost 4 bases, J lost 6 bases, and 5 bases stayed unmatched. Germline V gene sequence: CDR1 LNHDA, CDR2 SQIVND (reference sequence). CDR3 loop: CASSRGQGDHGYTF. The CDR3 DNA is TGTGCCAGTAGTAGAGGACAGGGGGATCATGGCTACACCTTC.

This clone was counted a few times. The chain carries TRBV7-3 and TRBJ2-3; TRBD1 matches at 7 bases. V was pared by 1 base and J by 4 bases, with 5 bases of the junction left unmatched. The CDR3 is made up of 15 amino acids. CDR1 is SGHTA, CDR2 FQGTGA, per germline. Here the CDR3 reads CASSLSEQGSDTQYF. The DNA for the CDR3 is TGTGCCAGCAGCTTAAGCGAACAGGGGTCAGATACGCAGTATTTT.

The chain employs TRBV20-1 and TRBJ1-1; D is uncertain. V lost 5 bases to trimming and J lost 6 bases, with 10 bases between them. Germline V gene data show CDR1 as DFQATT and CDR2 as SNEGSKA (reference sequence). CDR3 size: 11 residues. CDR3: CSAELPPEAFF. CDR3 coding DNA: TGCAGTGCTGAGCTGCCCCCTGAAGCTTTCTTT.

The V and J genes are TRBV2 and TRBJ1-6, with D possibly TRBD1 on 5 matching bases. Germline V gene data show CDR1 as SNHLY and CDR2 as FYNNEI. V lost 1 base and J lost 10, with 20 bases in between. The length of the CDR3 is 17 residues. CDR3 in DNA: TGTGCCAGCAGTGAAGAAGTAGACAGCCAGTGGAACTCACCCCTCCACTTT. It encodes CASSEEVDSQWNSPLHF.

In its sample, this clone was seen a few times. The chain couples TRBV19 to TRBJ2-2, with a possible D match to TRBD1 (5 bases). This CDR3 region has 15 residues. V shed 10 bases and J shed 4 bases, with 19 bases lying between them. Per the germline V gene, CDR1 is LNHDA and CDR2 is SQIVND (reference sequence). The CDR3 loop is CATTRQGQGTGELFF. In DNA form, the CDR3 reads TGTGCCACCACCCGCCAGGGCCAGGGCACCGGGGAGCTGTTTTTT.